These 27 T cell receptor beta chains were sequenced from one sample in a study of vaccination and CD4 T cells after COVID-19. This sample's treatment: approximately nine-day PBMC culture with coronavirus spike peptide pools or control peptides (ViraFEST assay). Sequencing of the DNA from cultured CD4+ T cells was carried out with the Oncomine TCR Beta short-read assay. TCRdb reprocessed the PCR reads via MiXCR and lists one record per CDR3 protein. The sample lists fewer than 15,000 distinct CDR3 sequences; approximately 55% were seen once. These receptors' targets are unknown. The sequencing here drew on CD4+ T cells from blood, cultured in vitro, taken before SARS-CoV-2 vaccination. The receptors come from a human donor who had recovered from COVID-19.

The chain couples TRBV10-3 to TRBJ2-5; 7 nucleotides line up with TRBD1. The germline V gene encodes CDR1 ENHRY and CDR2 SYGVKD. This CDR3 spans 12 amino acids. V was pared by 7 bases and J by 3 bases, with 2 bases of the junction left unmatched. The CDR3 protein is CAIKGGEETQYF. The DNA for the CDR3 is TGTGCCATCAAAGGGGGCGAAGAGACCCAGTACTTC.

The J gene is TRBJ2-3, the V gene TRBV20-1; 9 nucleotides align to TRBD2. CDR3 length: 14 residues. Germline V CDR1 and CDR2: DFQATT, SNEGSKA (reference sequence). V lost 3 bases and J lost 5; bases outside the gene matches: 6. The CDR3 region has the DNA TGCAGTGCTAGCGAGACTAGCGGTGTAGATACGCAGTATTTT. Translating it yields CSASETSGVDTQYF.

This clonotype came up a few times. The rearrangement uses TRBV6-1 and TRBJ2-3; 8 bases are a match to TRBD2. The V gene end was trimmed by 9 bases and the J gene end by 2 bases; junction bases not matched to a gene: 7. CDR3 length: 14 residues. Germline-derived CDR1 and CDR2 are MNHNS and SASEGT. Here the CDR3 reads CASTSGHNTDTQYF. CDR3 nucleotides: TGTGCCAGTACTAGCGGACATAACACAGATACGCAGTATTTT.

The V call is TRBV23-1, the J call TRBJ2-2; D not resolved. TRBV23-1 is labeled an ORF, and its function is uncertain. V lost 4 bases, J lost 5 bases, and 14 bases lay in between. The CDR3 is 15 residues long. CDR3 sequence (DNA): TGCGCCAGCAGTCCCCCCTTACGTTGGACCGGGGAGCTGTTTTTT. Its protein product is CASSPPLRWTGELFF.

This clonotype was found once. The chain's CDR3 is CASSYIGSQETQYF. The CDR3 DNA follows: TGTGCCAGCAGTTACATAGGCAGTCAAGAGACCCAGTACTTC. The rearrangement uses TRBV6-5 and TRBJ2-5, with unresolved D. V lost 2 bases and J lost 2, with 9 bases in between. The CDR3 totals 14 residues. CDR1 is MNHEY and CDR2 is SVGAGI in the germline V gene.

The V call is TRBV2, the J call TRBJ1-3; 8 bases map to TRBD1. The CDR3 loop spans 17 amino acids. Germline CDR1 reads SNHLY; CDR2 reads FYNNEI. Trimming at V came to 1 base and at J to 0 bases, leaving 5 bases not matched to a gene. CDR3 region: CASSEGTGRTSGNTIYF. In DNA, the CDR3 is TGTGCCAGCAGTGAAGGGACAGGGCGGACCTCTGGAAACACCATATATTTT.

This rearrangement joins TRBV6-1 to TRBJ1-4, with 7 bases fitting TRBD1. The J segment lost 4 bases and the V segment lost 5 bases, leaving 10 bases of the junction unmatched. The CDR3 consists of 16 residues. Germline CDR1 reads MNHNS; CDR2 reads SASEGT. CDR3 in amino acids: CASSRKPGQFNEKLFF. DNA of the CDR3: TGTGCCAGCAGTCGCAAACCGGGACAGTTTAATGAAAAACTGTTTTTT.

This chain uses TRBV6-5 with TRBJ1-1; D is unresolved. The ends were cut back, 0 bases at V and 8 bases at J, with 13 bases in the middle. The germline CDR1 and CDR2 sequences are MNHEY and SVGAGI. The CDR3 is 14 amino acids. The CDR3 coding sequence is TGTGCCAGCAGTTACTCGAGGAGGGCCGGAGAAGCTTTCTTT. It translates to CASSYSRRAGEAFF.

CDR3 nucleotide sequence: TGTGCCAGCTCACCGCGGCTAGCGGATAACTCCTACGAGCAGTACTTC. It yields the protein CASSPRLADNSYEQYF. The chain employs TRBV18 and TRBJ2-7; 7 bases match TRBD2. The V gene's germline CDR1 is KGHSH and CDR2 LQKENI. With 3 bases clipped from V and 0 bases from J, the junction kept 8 bases outside the gene matches. This CDR3 has 16 residues.

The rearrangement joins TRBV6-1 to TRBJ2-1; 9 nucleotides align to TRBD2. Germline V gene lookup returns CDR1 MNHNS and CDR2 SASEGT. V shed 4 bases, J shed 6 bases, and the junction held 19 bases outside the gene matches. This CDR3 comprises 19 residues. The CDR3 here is CASSGVAPGLAGRVNEQFF. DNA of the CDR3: TGTGCCAGCAGTGGAGTCGCGCCGGGACTAGCCGGGAGGGTCAATGAGCAGTTCTTC.

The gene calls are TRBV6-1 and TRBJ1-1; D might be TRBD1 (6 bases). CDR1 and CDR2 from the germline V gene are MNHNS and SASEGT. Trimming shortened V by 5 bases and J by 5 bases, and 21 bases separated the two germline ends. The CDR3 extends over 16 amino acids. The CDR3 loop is CASSSAAGAGGTEAFF. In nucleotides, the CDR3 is TGTGCCAGCAGTAGTGCAGCGGGGGCGGGAGGGACTGAAGCTTTCTTT.

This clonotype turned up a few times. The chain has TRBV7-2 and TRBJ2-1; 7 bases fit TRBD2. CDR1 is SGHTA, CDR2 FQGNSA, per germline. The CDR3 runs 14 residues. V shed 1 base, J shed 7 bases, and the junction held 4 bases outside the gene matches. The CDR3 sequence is CASSLVGRENEQFF. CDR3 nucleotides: TGTGCCAGCAGCTTAGTCGGGCGGGAGAATGAGCAGTTCTTC.

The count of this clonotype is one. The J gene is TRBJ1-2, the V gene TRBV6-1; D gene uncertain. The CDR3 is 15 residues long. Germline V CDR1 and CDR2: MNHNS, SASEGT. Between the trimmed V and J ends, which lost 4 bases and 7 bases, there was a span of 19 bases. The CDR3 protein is CASSGPGRAHGGYTF. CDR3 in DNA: TGTGCCAGCAGTGGGCCCGGGCGGGCGCACGGTGGCTACACCTTC.

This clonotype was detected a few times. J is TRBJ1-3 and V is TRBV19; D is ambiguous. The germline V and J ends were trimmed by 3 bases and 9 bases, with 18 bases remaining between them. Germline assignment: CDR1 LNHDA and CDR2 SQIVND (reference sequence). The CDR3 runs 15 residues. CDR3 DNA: TGTGCCAGTAGTATGGCCGGGCGCACCGGTGCCACCATATATTTT. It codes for CASSMAGRTGATIYF. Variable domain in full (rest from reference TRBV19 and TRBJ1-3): DGGITQSPKYLFRKEGQNVTLSCEQNLNHDAMYWYRQDPGQGLRLIYYSQIVNDFQKGDIAEGYSVSREKKESFPLTVTSAQKNPTAFYLCASSMAGRTGATIYFGEGSWLTVV.

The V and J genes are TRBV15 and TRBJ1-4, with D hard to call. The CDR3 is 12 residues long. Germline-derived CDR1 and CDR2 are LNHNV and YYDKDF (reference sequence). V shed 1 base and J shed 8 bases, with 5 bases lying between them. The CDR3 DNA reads TGTGCCACCAGCAGAGGTGGCGAAAAACTGTTTTTT. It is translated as CATSRGGEKLFF.

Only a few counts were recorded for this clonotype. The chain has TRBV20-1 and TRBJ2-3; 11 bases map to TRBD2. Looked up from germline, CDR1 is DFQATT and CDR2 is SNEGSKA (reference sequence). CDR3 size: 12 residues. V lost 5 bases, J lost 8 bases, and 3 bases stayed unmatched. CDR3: CSARTSGFTQYF. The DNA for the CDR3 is TGCAGTGCTCGGACTAGCGGGTTTACGCAGTATTTT.

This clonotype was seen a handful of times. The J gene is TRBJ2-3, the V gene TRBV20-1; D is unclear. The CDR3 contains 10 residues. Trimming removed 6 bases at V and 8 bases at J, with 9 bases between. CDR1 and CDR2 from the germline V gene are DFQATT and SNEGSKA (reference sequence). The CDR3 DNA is TGCAGTGCGGAGCGAGGTACGCAGTATTTT. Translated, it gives CSAERGTQYF.

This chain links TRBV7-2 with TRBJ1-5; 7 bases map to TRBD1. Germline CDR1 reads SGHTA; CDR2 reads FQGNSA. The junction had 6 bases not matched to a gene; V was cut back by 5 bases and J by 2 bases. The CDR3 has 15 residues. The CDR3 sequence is CASSVTGAGNQPQHF. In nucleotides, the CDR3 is TGTGCCAGCAGCGTTACAGGGGCGGGCAATCAGCCCCAGCATTTT.

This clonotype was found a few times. The CDR3 DNA reads as TGTGCCAGCAGTTTTGGGCAGGGAAGGAGGGTTGGGTACGGACCCCTCCACTTT. Its translation: CASSFGQGRRVGYGPLHF. The genes are TRBV28 and TRBJ1-6; D may be TRBD1 (5 bases). Per the germline V gene, CDR1 is MDHEN and CDR2 is SYDVKM. The CDR3 contains 18 residues. V was shortened by 3 bases and J by 12 bases, with 27 bases between the two germline ends.

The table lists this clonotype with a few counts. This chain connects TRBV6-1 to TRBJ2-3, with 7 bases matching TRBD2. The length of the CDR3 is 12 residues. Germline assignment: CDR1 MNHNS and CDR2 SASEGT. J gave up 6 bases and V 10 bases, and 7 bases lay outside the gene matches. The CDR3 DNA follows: TGTGCCACGGGAGGTTGGCGGGATACGCAGTATTTT. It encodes CATGGWRDTQYF.

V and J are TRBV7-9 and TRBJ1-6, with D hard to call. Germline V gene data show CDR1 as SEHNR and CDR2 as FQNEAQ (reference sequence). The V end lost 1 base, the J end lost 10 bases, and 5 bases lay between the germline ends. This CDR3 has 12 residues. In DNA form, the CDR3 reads TGTGCCAGCAGCTTAGGGCAATCACCCCTCCACTTT. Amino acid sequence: CASSLGQSPLHF.

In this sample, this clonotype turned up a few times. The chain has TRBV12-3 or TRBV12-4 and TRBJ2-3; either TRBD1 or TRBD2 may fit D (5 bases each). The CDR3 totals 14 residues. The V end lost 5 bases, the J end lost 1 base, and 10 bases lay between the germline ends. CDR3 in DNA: TGTGCCAGCAGTCCTATGGGGGGCACAGATACGCAGTATTTT. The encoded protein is CASSPMGGTDTQYF.

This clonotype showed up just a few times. The CDR3 region is CASSFLGGGETQYF. CDR3 coding DNA: TGTGCCAGCAGTTTTCTGGGGGGAGGGGAGACCCAGTACTTC. The chain combines TRBV28 with TRBJ2-5, with TRBD2 identical over 7 bases. The trim removed 3 bases at V and 5 bases at J, leaving 6 bases unmatched. The germline CDR1 and CDR2 sequences are MDHEN and SYDVKM. This CDR3 region has 14 residues.

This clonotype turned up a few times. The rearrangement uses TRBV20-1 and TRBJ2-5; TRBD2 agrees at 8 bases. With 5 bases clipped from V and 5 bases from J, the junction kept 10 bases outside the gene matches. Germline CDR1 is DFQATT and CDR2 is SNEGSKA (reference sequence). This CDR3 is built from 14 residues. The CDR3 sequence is CSAFQTSVLETQYF. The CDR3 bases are TGCAGTGCTTTTCAGACTAGCGTTTTGGAGACCCAGTACTTC.

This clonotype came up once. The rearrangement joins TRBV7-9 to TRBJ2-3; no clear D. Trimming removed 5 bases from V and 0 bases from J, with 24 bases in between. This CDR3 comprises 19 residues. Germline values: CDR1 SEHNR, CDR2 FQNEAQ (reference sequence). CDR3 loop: CASSLPLRTQNSSTDTQYF. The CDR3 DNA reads TGTGCCAGCAGCCTACCACTCCGAACCCAAAATTCTAGCACAGATACGCAGTATTTT. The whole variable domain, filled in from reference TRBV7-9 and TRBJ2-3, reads DTGVSQNPRHKITKRGQNVTFRCDPISEHNRLYWYRQTLGQGPEFLTYFQNEAQLEKSRLLSDRFSAERPKGSFSTLEIQRTEQGDSAMYLCASSLPLRTQNSSTDTQYFGPGTRLTVL.

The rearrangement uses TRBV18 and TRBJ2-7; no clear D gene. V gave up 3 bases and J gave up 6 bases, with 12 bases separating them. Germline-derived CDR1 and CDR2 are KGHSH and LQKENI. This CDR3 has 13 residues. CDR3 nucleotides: TGTGCCAGCTCACCCCCGTCAGCTCGCGAGCAGTACTTC. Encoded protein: CASSPPSAREQYF.

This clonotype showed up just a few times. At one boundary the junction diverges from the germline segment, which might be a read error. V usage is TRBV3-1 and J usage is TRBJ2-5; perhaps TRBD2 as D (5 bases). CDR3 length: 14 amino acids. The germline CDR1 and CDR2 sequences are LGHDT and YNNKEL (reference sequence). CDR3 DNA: TGTGCCAGCAGCCAAGAACCTAGCCAAGGGACCCAGTACTTC. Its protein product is CASSQEPSQGTQYF.